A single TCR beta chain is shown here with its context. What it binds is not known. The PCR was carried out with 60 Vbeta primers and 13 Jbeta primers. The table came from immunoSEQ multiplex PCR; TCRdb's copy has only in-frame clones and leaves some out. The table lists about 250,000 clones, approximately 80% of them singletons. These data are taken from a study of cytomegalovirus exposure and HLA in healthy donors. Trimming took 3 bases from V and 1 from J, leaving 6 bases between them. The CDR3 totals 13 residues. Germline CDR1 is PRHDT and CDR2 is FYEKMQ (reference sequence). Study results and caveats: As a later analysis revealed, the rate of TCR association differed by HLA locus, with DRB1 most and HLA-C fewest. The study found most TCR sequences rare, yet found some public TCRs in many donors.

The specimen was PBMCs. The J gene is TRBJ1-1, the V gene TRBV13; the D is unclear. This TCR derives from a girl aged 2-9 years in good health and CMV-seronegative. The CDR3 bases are TGTGCCAGCAGCTTTTCGGGGAACACTGAAGCTTTCTTT. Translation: CASSFSGNTEAFF. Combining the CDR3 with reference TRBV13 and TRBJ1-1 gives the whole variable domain AAGVIQSPRHLIKEKRETATLKCYPIPRHDTVYWYQQGPGQDPQFLISFYEKMQSDKGSIPDRFSAQQFSDYHSELNMSSLELGDSALYFCASSFSGNTEAFFGQGTRLTVV.